These 14 T cell receptor beta chains share one sample of origin, sequenced in a study of T cell responses to AZD1222 COVID-19 vaccine. Using immunoSEQ multiplex PCR, the repertoire was profiled, and TCRdb retains in-frame clones only, with some absent. Of about 100,000 clones listed, approximately 86% were seen once; the top ten hold approximately 6.8%. Sample: peripheral blood, taken on day 0 of AZD1222 vaccination. All receptors come from an adult in good health.

This sequence joins TRBV10-2 and TRBJ2-3; weak D call: TRBD2 (7 bases). This CDR3 is built from 15 residues. Per germline, CDR1 WSHSY and CDR2 SAAADI. The V end lost 2 bases, the J end lost 5 bases, and 14 bases lay between the germline ends. The CDR3, as DNA: TGCGCCAGCAGTGAGGTACGGGGGGCCGGAGATACGCAGTATTTT. Translating it yields CASSEVRGAGDTQYF.

The sample holds one count of this clone. This chain's CDR3 is CASSEQGSNEKLFF. In DNA, the CDR3 is TGTGCCAGCAGTGAACAGGGGAGTAATGAAAAACTGTTTTTT. The chain recombines TRBV2 with TRBJ1-4; a weak D match, TRBD1 (6 bases). The CDR3 has 14 residues. V was clipped by 2 bases and J by 4 bases, with 8 bases between them. Germline V CDR1 and CDR2: SNHLY, FYNNEI.

This sequence joins TRBV7-2 and TRBJ1-2; 8 positions agree with TRBD1. Germline trimming cut 5 bases from V and 0 bases from J; bases unmatched to any gene: 8. Germline V gives CDR1 SGHTA, CDR2 FQGNSA. This CDR3 comprises 16 residues. The CDR3 DNA sequence: TGTGCCAGCAGCCAATGGACAGGGAAAGCTAACTATGGCTACACCTTC. Translated: CASSQWTGKANYGYTF.

This chain uses TRBV5-6 with TRBJ1-6; D uncertain. The CDR3 is 14 amino acids. Germline V CDR1 and CDR2: SGHDT, YYEEEE. V gave up 4 bases and J gave up 7 bases, with 12 bases separating them. As DNA, the CDR3 is TGTGCCAGCAGCCGGCCACCGCGAAATTCACCCCTCCACTTT. This codes for CASSRPPRNSPLHF.

V gene TRBV27 combines with J gene TRBJ2-1; D might be TRBD1 (5 bases). The CDR3 is 12 amino acids. Germline CDR1 reads MNHEY; CDR2 reads SMNVEV (reference sequence). CDR3 protein: CKTQGNYNEQFF. The CDR3 DNA follows: TGTAAGACTCAGGGAAACTACAATGAGCAGTTCTTC.

The CDR3 bases are TGTGCCAGCTCAAGTAAAGAGACCCAGTACTTC. This gives the protein CASSSKETQYF. This chain links TRBV18 with TRBJ2-5; D is unresolved. The V and J ends lost 5 bases and 3 bases respectively, with 4 bases between them. Germline V gene lookup returns CDR1 KGHSH and CDR2 LQKENI. The CDR3 is 11 amino acids.

This CDR3 reads CASKTGARPEQFF. The CDR3 coding sequence is TGTGCCAGCAAGACGGGAGCAAGGCCTGAGCAGTTCTTC. This chain links TRBV13 with TRBJ2-1; D possibly corresponds to TRBD2 (6 bases). This CDR3 is 13 amino acids long. The germline V gene has CDR1 PRHDT and CDR2 FYEKMQ (reference sequence). The ends were cut back, 7 bases at V and 9 bases at J, with 16 bases in the middle.

This clone was seen just once. The chain joins TRBV7-9 to TRBJ1-2; D unresolved. Trimming left V 4 bases short and J 5 bases short, with 17 bases between. This CDR3 is 15 amino acids long. CDR1 is SEHNR, CDR2 FQNEAQ, per germline (reference sequence). CDR3 sequence reads: CASSSMLGLGYGYTF. The CDR3 bases are TGTGCCAGCAGCTCGATGCTTGGGTTGGGATATGGCTACACCTTC.

This chain uses TRBV18 with TRBJ1-1; the D is unclear. The CDR3 consists of 14 residues. CDR1 and CDR2 from the germline V gene are KGHSH and LQKENI. Trimming pared 2 bases from V and 1 base from J, leaving 8 bases between. The CDR3 DNA is TGTGCCAGCTCACCAACGGGAACGAACACTGAAGCTTTCTTT. This gives the protein CASSPTGTNTEAFF. Full variable domain (rest looked up from reference TRBV18 and TRBJ1-1): NAGVMQNPRHLVRRRGQEARLRCSPMKGHSHVYWYRQLPEEGLKFMVYLQKENIIDESGMPKERFSAEFPKEGPSILRIQQVVRGDSAAYFCASSPTGTNTEAFFGQGTRLTVV.

This clone has a handful of counts. The chain couples TRBV4-2 to TRBJ2-1; 10 bases are a match to TRBD2. The germline V gene encodes CDR1 LGHNA and CDR2 YNFKEQ. This CDR3 spans 19 amino acids. Unmatched junction bases numbered 14, after V lost 0 bases and J lost 6 bases. The CDR3 region has the DNA TGTGCCAGCAGCCAAGAAGTTCGCAAGGGGACTAGCGCTGTCAATGAGCAGTTCTTC. This gives the protein CASSQEVRKGTSAVNEQFF.

The gene calls are TRBV6-1 and TRBJ2-2; D unresolved. With 2 bases removed from V and 1 base from J, the gap between germline ends came to 8 bases. The CDR3 runs to 15 residues. Germline assignment: CDR1 MNHNS and CDR2 SASEGT. CDR3 residues: CASSERVLNTGELFF. The CDR3 nucleotides are TGTGCCAGCAGTGAACGCGTCTTGAACACCGGGGAGCTGTTTTTT.

This clone was seen a handful of times. The chain joins TRBV5-1 to TRBJ1-3; weak D call: TRBD1 (5 bases). The V end lost 0 bases, the J end lost 2 bases, and 6 bases lay between the germline ends. The CDR3 consists of 14 residues. CDR1 is SGHRS, CDR2 YFSETQ, per germline. The DNA of the CDR3 is TGCGCCAGCAGCTTGGGGGGGACTGGAAACACCATATATTTT. The encoded protein is CASSLGGTGNTIYF.

This rearrangement joins TRBV5-4 to TRBJ2-2; tentatively, D is TRBD2 (5 bases). The CDR3 loop spans 13 amino acids. Germline CDR1 reads SGHNT; CDR2 reads YYREEE (reference sequence). V lost 4 bases to trimming and J lost 7 bases, with 11 bases between them. The CDR3 region is CASSGRGSGELFF. The CDR3 DNA sequence: TGTGCCAGCAGCGGTCGAGGGAGCGGGGAGCTGTTTTTT.

J is TRBJ1-2 and V is TRBV7-2; D may be TRBD1 (5 bases). V was pared by 3 bases and J by 7 bases, with 21 bases between. Germline V gene data show CDR1 as SGHTA and CDR2 as FQGNSA. The CDR3 sequence is 16 residues long. The CDR3 DNA reads as TGTGCCAGCAGCTTCGAACCGGGACGGGGAAGTGTTGGCTACACCTTC. This gives the protein CASSFEPGRGSVGYTF.